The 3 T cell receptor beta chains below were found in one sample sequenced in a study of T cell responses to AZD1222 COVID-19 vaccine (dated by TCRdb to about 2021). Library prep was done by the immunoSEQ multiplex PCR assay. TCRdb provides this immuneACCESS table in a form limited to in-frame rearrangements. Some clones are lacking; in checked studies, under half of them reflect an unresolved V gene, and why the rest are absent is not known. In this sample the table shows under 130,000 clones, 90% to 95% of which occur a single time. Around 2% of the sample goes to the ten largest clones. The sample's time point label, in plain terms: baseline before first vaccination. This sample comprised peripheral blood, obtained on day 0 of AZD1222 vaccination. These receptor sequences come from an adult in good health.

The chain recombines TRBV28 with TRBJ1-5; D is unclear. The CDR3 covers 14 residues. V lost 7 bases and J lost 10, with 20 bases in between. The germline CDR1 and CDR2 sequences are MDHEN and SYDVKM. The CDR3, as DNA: TGTGCCAGCATCCCCCGGGGTCATACGGGACCCCAGCATTTT. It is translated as CASIPRGHTGPQHF. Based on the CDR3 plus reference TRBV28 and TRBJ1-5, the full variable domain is DVKVTQSSRYLVKRTGEKVFLECVQDMDHENMFWYRQDPGLGLRLIYFSYDVKMKEKGDIPEGYSVSREKKERFSLILESASTNQTSMYLCASIPRGHTGPQHFGDGTRLSIL.

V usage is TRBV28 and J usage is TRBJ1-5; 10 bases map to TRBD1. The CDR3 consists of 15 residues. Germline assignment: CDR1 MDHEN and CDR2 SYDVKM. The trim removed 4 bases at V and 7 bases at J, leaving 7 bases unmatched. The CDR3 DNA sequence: TGTGCCAGCAGTTCTCCCGGGACAGGGGTGCAGCCCCAGCATTTT. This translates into CASSSPGTGVQPQHF.

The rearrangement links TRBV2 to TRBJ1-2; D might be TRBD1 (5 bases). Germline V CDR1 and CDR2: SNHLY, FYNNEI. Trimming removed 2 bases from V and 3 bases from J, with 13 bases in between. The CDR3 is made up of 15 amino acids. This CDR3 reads CASSELGGKYYGYTF. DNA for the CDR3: TGTGCCAGCAGTGAACTGGGGGGAAAGTACTATGGCTACACCTTC.